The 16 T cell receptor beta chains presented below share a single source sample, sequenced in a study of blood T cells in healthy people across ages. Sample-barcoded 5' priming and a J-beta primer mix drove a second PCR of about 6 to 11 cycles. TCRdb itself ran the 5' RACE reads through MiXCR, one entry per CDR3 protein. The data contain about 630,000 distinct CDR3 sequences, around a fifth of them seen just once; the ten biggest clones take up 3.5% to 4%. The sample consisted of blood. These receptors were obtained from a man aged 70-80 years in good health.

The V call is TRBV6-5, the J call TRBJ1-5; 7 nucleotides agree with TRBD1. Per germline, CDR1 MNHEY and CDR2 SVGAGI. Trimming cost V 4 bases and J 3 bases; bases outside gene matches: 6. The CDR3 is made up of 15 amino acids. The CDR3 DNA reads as TGTGCCAGCAGTTCCCGACAGGGCAACAATCAGCCCCAGCATTTT. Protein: CASSSRQGNNQPQHF.

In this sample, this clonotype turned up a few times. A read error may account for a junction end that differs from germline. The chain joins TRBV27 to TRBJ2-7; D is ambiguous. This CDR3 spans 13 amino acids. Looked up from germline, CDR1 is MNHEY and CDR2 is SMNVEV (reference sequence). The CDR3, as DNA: TGTACCAGCAGTTTAGGCTTCAACTACGAGCAGTACTTC. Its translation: CTSSLGFNYEQYF.

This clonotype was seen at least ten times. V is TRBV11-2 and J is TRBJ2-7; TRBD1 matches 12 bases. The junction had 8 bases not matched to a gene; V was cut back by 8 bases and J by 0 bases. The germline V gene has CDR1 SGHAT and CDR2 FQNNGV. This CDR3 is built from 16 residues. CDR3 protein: CASDGTGGENSYEQYF. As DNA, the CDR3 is TGTGCCAGCGATGGGACAGGGGGCGAAAACTCCTACGAGCAGTACTTC.

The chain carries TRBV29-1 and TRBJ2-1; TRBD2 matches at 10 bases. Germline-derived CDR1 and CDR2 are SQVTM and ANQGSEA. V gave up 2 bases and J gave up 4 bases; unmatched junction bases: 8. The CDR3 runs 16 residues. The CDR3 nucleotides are TGCAGCGTTGAATCCAGGACTAGCGGACGTTACAATGAGCAGTTCTTC. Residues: CSVESRTSGRYNEQFF.

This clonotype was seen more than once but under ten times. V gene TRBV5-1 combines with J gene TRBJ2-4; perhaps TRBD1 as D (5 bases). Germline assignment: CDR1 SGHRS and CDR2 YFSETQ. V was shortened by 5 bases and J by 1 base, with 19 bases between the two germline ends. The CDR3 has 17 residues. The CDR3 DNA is TGCGCCAGCAGTCCGAACACGGTGGGGCTGGCCAAAAACATTCAGTACTTC. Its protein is CASSPNTVGLAKNIQYF.

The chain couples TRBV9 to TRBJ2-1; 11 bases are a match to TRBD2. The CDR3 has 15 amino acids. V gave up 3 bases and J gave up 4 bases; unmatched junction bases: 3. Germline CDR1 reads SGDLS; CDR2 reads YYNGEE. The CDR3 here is CASSATSGGYNEQFF. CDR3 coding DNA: TGTGCCAGCAGCGCCACTAGCGGGGGTTACAATGAGCAGTTCTTC. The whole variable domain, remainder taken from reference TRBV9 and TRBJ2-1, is DSGVTQTPKHLITATGQRVTLRCSPRSGDLSVYWYQQSLDQGLQFLIQYYNGEERAKGNILERFSAQQFPDLHSELNLSSLELGDSALYFCASSATSGGYNEQFFGPGTRLTVL.

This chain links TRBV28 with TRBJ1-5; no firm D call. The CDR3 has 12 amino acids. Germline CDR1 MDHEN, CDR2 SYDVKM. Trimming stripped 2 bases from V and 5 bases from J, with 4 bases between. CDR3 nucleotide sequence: TGTGCCAGCAGTTTAGTTGATCAGCCCCAGCATTTT. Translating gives CASSLVDQPQHF.

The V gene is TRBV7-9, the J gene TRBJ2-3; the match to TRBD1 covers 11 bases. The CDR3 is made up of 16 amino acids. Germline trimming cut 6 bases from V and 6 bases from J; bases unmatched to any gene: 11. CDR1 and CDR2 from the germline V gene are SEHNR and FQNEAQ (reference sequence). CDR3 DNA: TGTGCCAGCAGATCTAACGGACAGGGGGCTTGGGATACGCAGTATTTT. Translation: CASRSNGQGAWDTQYF.

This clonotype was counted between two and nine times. The DNA for the CDR3 is TGTGCCAGCAGCAACGGGGTGGGTGAGCAGTTCTTC. The encoded protein is CASSNGVGEQFF. The chain recombines TRBV7-2 with TRBJ2-5; maybe TRBD2 (5 bases). Judging by the DNA end, TRBJ2-1 fits better; the J call may be wrong. CDR1 and CDR2 from the germline V gene are SGHTA and FQGNSA. There are 12 residues in the CDR3.

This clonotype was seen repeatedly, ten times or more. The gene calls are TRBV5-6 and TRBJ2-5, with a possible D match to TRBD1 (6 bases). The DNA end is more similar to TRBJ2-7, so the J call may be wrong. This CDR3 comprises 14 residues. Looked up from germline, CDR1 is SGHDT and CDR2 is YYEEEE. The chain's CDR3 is CASNENRVTYEQYF. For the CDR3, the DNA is TGTGCCAGCAACGAGAACAGGGTGACCTACGAGCAGTACTTC.

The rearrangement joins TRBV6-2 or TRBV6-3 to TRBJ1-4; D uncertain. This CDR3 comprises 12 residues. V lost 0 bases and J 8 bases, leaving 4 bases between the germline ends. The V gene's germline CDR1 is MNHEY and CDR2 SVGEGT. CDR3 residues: CASSYSEEKLFF. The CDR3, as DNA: TGTGCCAGCAGTTACTCGGAGGAAAAACTGTTTTTT.

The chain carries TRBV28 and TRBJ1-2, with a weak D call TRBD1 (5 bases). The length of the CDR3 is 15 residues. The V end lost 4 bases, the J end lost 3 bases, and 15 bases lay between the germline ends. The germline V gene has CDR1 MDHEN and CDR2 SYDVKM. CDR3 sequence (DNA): TGTGCCAGCAGTTCCGGGGGGGGATTTGACTATGGCTACACCTTC. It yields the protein CASSSGGGFDYGYTF.

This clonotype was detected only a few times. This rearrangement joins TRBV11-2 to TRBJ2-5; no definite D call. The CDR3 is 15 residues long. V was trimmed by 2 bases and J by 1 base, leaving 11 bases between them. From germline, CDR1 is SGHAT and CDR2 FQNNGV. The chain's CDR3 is CASSLSDGSQETQYF. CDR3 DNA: TGTGCCAGCAGCTTATCGGACGGTTCCCAAGAGACCCAGTACTTC.

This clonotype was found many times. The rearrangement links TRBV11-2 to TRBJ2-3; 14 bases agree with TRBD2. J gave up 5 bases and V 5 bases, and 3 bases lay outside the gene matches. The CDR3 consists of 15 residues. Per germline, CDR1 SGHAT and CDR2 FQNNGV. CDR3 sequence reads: CASSPGLAGEDTQYF. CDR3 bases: TGTGCCAGCAGCCCGGGACTAGCGGGAGAAGATACGCAGTATTTT.

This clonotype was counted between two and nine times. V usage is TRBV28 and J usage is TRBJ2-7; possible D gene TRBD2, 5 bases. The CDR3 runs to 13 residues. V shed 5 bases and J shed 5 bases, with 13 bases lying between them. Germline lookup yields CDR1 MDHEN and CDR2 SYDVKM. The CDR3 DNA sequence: TGTGCCAGCAGTCTGGACTGGGCGAACGAGCAGTACTTC. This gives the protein CASSLDWANEQYF.

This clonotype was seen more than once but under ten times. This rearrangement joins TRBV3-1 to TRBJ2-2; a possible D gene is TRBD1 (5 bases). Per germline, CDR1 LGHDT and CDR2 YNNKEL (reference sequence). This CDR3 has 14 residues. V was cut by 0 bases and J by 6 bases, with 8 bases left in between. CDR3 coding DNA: TGTGCCAGCAGCCAAGACAGGGCGTCCGGGGAGCTGTTTTTT. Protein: CASSQDRASGELFF.